This TCR beta chain was captured by sequencing in a study of post-analysis software for immune sequencing data. About the study: There were relapsing-remitting, secondary progressive and progressive-relapsing multiple sclerosis among the disease courses included. The study's findings and limits: In multiple sclerosis, normalized Chao1 diversity was significantly below that of controls.

cDNA libraries of TCR beta carried unique molecular identifiers. TCRdb fed the PCR reads into MiXCR, producing one record per CDR3 protein. Of a few hundred thousand distinct CDR3 sequences in the sample, around a third are singletons; the top ten hold 4.5% to 7.5%. With respect to this clonotype: Its specificity is unknown.

The sequencing input was blood. The TCR comes from a girl younger than 18 with multiple sclerosis.

The CDR3 DNA follows: TGTGCCAGCAGCCTCACCCCAAGTGAAGCTTTCTTT. Encoded protein: CASSLTPSEAFF. The chain links TRBV11-1 to TRBJ1-1; D is unresolved. The CDR3 covers 12 residues. The germline V gene encodes CDR1 SGHAT and CDR2 FQDESV (reference sequence). V was clipped by 5 bases and J by 7 bases, with 11 bases between them. The variable domain in full, with the rest retrieved from reference TRBV11-1 and TRBJ1-1, is EAEVAQSPRYKITEKSQAVAFWCDPISGHATLYWYRQILGQGPELLVQFQDESVVDDSQLPKDRFSAERLKGVDSTLKIQPAELGDSAMYLCASSLTPSEAFFGQGTRLTVV.